The next 25 T cell receptor beta chains were all read from a single sample in a study of cytomegalovirus exposure and HLA in healthy donors. Primers for the PCR totalled 60 Vbeta and 13 Jbeta. Method: immunoSEQ multiplex PCR; TCRdb's copy keeps in-frame clones and lacks some. The repertoire includes fewer than 200,000 clones, approximately 86% of them detected once, and approximately 1.5% sits in the top ten. Sample: PBMCs. The source is a male donor in good health and CMV-seronegative.

The chain employs TRBV7-3 and TRBJ1-2, with 8 bases lining up with TRBD1. Germline V gives CDR1 SGHTA, CDR2 FQGTGA. Trimming removed 1 base from V and 3 bases from J; junction bases left unmatched: 7. The CDR3 has 16 residues. CDR3 nucleotide sequence: TGTGCCAGCAGCTTAAATCCAGGGGGCGCAGACTATGGCTACACCTTC. It translates to CASSLNPGGADYGYTF. Using reference TRBV7-3 and TRBJ1-2 for the parts outside the CDR3, the full variable domain is GAGVSQTPSNKVTEKGKYVELRCDPISGHTALYWYRQSLGQGPEFLIYFQGTGAADDSGLPNDRFFAVRPEGSVSTLKIQRTERGDSAVYLCASSLNPGGADYGYTFGSGTRLTVV.

This clone showed up just a few times. In nucleotides, the CDR3 is TGTGCCAGCAGCGAAAGTCTGACTACCGGGTCTGTGTATTTT. Amino acid sequence: CASSESLTTGSVYF. This chain connects TRBV9 to TRBJ2-3, with D perhaps TRBD2 (5 bases). Trimming took off 3 bases at V and 14 bases at J, with 22 bases between the two ends. Germline V lookup: CDR1 SGDLS, CDR2 YYNGEE. CDR3 length: 14 residues.

The chain uses TRBV19 and TRBJ1-1; no definite D call. V gave up 5 bases and J gave up 3 bases, with 7 bases separating them. CDR1 and CDR2 (germline): LNHDA, SQIVND (reference sequence). The CDR3 consists of 12 residues. CDR3 region: CASSSRDTEAFF. Written as DNA, the CDR3 is TGTGCCAGTAGTTCCCGGGACACTGAAGCTTTCTTT.

J is TRBJ2-5 and V is TRBV10-3; D might be TRBD2 (5 bases). This CDR3 has 13 residues. Germline-derived CDR1 and CDR2 are ENHRY and SYGVKD. Between the trimmed V and J ends, which lost 8 bases and 1 base, there was a span of 11 bases. The CDR3 protein is CAIGRVGQETQYF. The CDR3, as DNA: TGTGCCATCGGGCGGGTGGGCCAAGAGACCCAGTACTTC.

The J gene is TRBJ2-3, the V gene TRBV10-1; tentative D call: TRBD1 (5 bases). Germline V lookup: CDR1 WNHNN, CDR2 SYGVQD (reference sequence). Between the trimmed V and J ends, which lost 3 bases and 1 base, there was a span of 11 bases. The CDR3 extends over 15 amino acids. The CDR3 coding sequence is TGCGCCAGCAGTGAAGGGGTGTGGGGCACAGATACGCAGTATTTT. Translating gives CASSEGVWGTDTQYF.

The V call is TRBV28, the J call TRBJ1-1; 9 bases fit TRBD1. Unmatched junction bases numbered 9, after V lost 6 bases and J lost 10 bases. Germline lookup yields CDR1 MDHEN and CDR2 SYDVKM. The CDR3 length is 13 residues. The chain's CDR3 is CASSPTGGRVAFF. DNA for the CDR3: TGTGCCAGCAGCCCGACAGGGGGTCGTGTAGCTTTCTTT. The complete variable domain, with remaining parts taken from reference TRBV28 and TRBJ1-1, reads DVKVTQSSRYLVKRTGEKVFLECVQDMDHENMFWYRQDPGLGLRLIYFSYDVKMKEKGDIPEGYSVSREKKERFSLILESASTNQTSMYLCASSPTGGRVAFFGQGTRLTVV.

The rearrangement joins TRBV20-1 to TRBJ2-1; TRBD2 matches at 8 bases. Germline lookup yields CDR1 DFQATT and CDR2 SNEGSKA (reference sequence). The CDR3 totals 11 residues. The V and J ends lost 6 bases and 9 bases, in that order; junction bases with no gene match: 4. Here the CDR3 DNA reads TGCAGTGCGTTAGCGGGATTTGAGCAGTTCTTC. Its protein is CSALAGFEQFF.

This sequence joins TRBV28 and TRBJ1-2; 7 nucleotides match TRBD1. CDR3 size: 14 residues. V dropped 3 bases and J dropped 7; count of bases not matched to a gene: 8. In germline, CDR1 is MDHEN, CDR2 SYDVKM. CDR3 DNA: TGTGCCAGCAGTTTTTCAGGGGGGAGCTTTGGCTACACCTTC. It yields the protein CASSFSGGSFGYTF.

The chain joins TRBV13 to TRBJ2-1, with 8 nucleotides matching TRBD2. Germline lookup yields CDR1 PRHDT and CDR2 FYEKMQ (reference sequence). With V trimmed by 5 bases and J by 5 bases, 5 bases remained unmatched. The CDR3 consists of 14 residues. The CDR3 region is CASSDGGDHNEQFF. CDR3 DNA: TGTGCCAGCAGCGACGGGGGGGATCACAATGAGCAGTTCTTC.

This sequence joins TRBV9 and TRBJ2-2; 8 nucleotides agree with TRBD2. The junction had 6 bases not matched to a gene; V was cut back by 4 bases and J by 4 bases. This CDR3 is built from 15 residues. Looked up from germline, CDR1 is SGDLS and CDR2 is YYNGEE. The CDR3 is CASSITSGGTGELFF. In DNA, the CDR3 is TGTGCCAGCAGCATAACTAGCGGCGGCACCGGGGAGCTGTTTTTT.

About this clone: Relative to the germline gene, one junction end is altered; a read error may explain this. The chain links TRBV7-9 to TRBJ1-5; possible D gene TRBD1, 6 bases. Germline CDR1 reads SEHNR; CDR2 reads FQNEAQ (reference sequence). CDR3 length: 15 amino acids. CDR3 region: CSSSPSGGVNQPQHF. CDR3 sequence (DNA): TGTTCCAGCAGCCCGAGTGGGGGCGTCAATCAGCCCCAGCATTTT.

CDR3 bases: TGTGCCAGCAGTTTCCCCTCCTCAGGGGCAATCTATGGCTACACCTTC. Protein: CASSFPSSGAIYGYTF. The V call is TRBV28, the J call TRBJ1-2; D may be TRBD1 (6 bases). The V end was cut by 3 bases, the J end by 4 bases, with 18 bases between. This CDR3 contains 16 residues. Germline V gives CDR1 MDHEN, CDR2 SYDVKM.

The gene calls are TRBV7-8 and TRBJ1-1; 8 nucleotides match TRBD1. V shed 2 bases and J 3 bases; nucleotides not matched to a gene: 5. This CDR3 is 15 amino acids long. Germline V gene sequence: CDR1 SGHVS, CDR2 FQNEAQ. In nucleotides, the CDR3 is TGTGCCAGCAGCTTAAGGCAGGGGGCGTACACTGAAGCTTTCTTT. Protein: CASSLRQGAYTEAFF.

V and J are TRBV5-1 and TRBJ2-5, with D possibly TRBD1 on 6 matching bases. This CDR3 has 14 amino acids. Germline assignment: CDR1 SGHRS and CDR2 YFSETQ. Trimming pared 6 bases from V and 1 base from J, leaving 13 bases between. DNA for the CDR3: TGCGCCAGCAACAACGGACAGCGCCAAGAGACCCAGTACTTC. This sequence encodes CASNNGQRQETQYF.

The rearrangement links TRBV6-6 to TRBJ1-6; 7 bases agree with TRBD1. Unmatched junction bases numbered 6, after V lost 0 bases and J lost 10 bases. This CDR3 has 15 residues. Germline loops: CDR1 MNHNY, CDR2 SVGAGI (reference sequence). The CDR3 loop is CASSYSTGPASPLHF. The CDR3 DNA sequence: TGTGCCAGCAGTTACTCGACAGGGCCGGCATCACCCCTCCACTTT.

The rearrangement uses TRBV28 and TRBJ1-6; 9 positions agree with TRBD1. The V gene end was trimmed by 3 bases and the J gene end by 7 bases; junction bases not matched to a gene: 10. The CDR3 length is 17 residues. Germline V gene sequence: CDR1 MDHEN, CDR2 SYDVKM. CDR3 coding DNA: TGTGCCAGCAGTTTGGTTCAACAGGGGGCTCTGAATTCACCCCTCCACTTT. It codes for CASSLVQQGALNSPLHF.

This clone appeared once. DNA of the CDR3: TGTGCCTGGAGTTTACCCCTCGGGACAGCAAGATACGAGCAGTACTTC. Its protein product is CAWSLPLGTARYEQYF. V usage is TRBV30 and J usage is TRBJ2-7, with 7 bases aligning to TRBD1. The CDR3 totals 16 residues. CDR1 is GTSNPN and CDR2 is SVGIG in the germline V gene (reference sequence). J was trimmed by 4 bases and V by 2 bases; bases with no gene match: 14.

The J gene is TRBJ1-4, the V gene TRBV10-3; D is undetermined. Germline lookup yields CDR1 ENHRY and CDR2 SYGVKD. The germline V and J ends were trimmed by 10 bases and 6 bases, with 15 bases remaining between them. The CDR3 is 13 amino acids. The CDR3, as DNA: TGTGCCAGCCGGGAATCTGAGGATGAAAAACTGTTTTTT. Translation: CASRESEDEKLFF.

This chain connects TRBV6-1 to TRBJ2-3; TRBD2 agrees at 8 bases. Germline V CDR1 and CDR2: MNHNS, SASEGT. The CDR3 covers 15 residues. V was pared by 1 base and J by 4 bases, with 4 bases of the junction left unmatched. DNA for the CDR3: TGTGCCAGCAGTGAAGAGGCCGGGGGGGCAGATACGCAGTATTTT. The encoded protein is CASSEEAGGADTQYF.

The chain has TRBV6-5 and TRBJ2-7; 8 positions match TRBD2. The germline CDR1 and CDR2 sequences are MNHEY and SVGAGI. V was pared by 8 bases and J by 2 bases, with 5 bases of the junction left unmatched. The CDR3 length is 13 residues. CDR3 amino acids: CASWTGGTYEQYF. In nucleotides, the CDR3 is TGTGCCAGCTGGACGGGAGGGACCTACGAGCAGTACTTC.

Here the CDR3 DNA reads TGTGCCAGCTCACTCGGGAGGGAAAGAGAGCAGTACTTC. It codes for CASSLGREREQYF. The J gene is TRBJ2-7, the V gene TRBV18, with TRBD2 identical over 8 bases. Trimming at V came to 4 bases and at J to 7 bases, leaving 6 bases not matched to a gene. The CDR3 contains 13 residues. Germline V gene sequence: CDR1 KGHSH, CDR2 LQKENI.

The CDR3 bases are TGTGCCAGCAGCCAGCAGAGGACAGCAACTAACTATGGCTACACCTTC. Translation: CASSQQRTATNYGYTF. The chain recombines TRBV2 with TRBJ1-2, with D possibly matching TRBD1 (6 bases). Germline V CDR1 and CDR2: SNHLY, FYNNEI. CDR3 length: 16 amino acids. Trimming took off 6 bases at V and 0 bases at J, with 17 bases between the two ends.

The V call is TRBV5-6, the J call TRBJ2-7; TRBD2 matches 7 bases. The CDR3 sequence is 13 residues long. The germline V gene encodes CDR1 SGHDT and CDR2 YYEEEE. V dropped 3 bases and J dropped 5; count of bases not matched to a gene: 5. The CDR3 DNA reads TGTGCCAGCAGCTGGGGGGGAGGGGACGAGCAGTACTTC. Protein sequence: CASSWGGGDEQYF.

This chain joins TRBV4-2 and TRBJ2-7, with unresolved D. Per the germline V gene, CDR1 is LGHNA and CDR2 is YNFKEQ. Trimming shortened V by 0 bases and J by 6 bases, and 9 bases separated the two germline ends. The length of the CDR3 is 13 residues. CDR3 residues: CASSQDPDGEQYF. The CDR3 region has the DNA TGTGCCAGCAGCCAAGACCCAGATGGCGAGCAGTACTTC.

Comments on this clone: Other DNA sequences from this sample encode an identical CDR3 as well. The chain combines TRBV6-5 with TRBJ1-1; D perhaps matches TRBD1 (5 bases). Germline V gene data show CDR1 as MNHEY and CDR2 as SVGAGI. V was cut by 0 bases and J by 1 base, with 9 bases left in between. The CDR3 length is 15 residues. CDR3 DNA sequence: TGTGCCAGCAGTTACTCGAGGCAGGGGAACACTGAAGCTTTCTTT. It yields the protein CASSYSRQGNTEAFF.